This T cell receptor (beta chain) was sequenced in a study of blood T cell repertoires in COVID-19. Study at large: Samples of COVID-19 (acute and convalescent) were obtained from the United States, Italy and Spain. The analysed material was cDNA or gDNA that came from T cells, B-cell-depleted T cells, or PBMCs.

Trimming took off 3 bases at V and 5 bases at J, with 8 bases between the two ends. The CDR3 extends over 12 amino acids. The germline gives CDR1 GTSNPN, CDR2 SVGIG (reference sequence). This clone was picked up one time. Study processing details: It was from reference gene primer amplification that nucleated cell counts were estimated. This table comes from immunoSEQ multiplex PCR, and its TCRdb copy is limited to in-frame clones, with some not included. V, J and clone size were drawn from that table, and D and trimming were deduced from the DNA. The sample consists of 85,000 to 95,000 clones, roughly 84% of them appearing once.

The J gene is TRBJ1-3, the V gene TRBV30; D call uncertain. The receptor was isolated from an elderly woman with acute or convalescent COVID-19. Sequencing was carried out using peripheral blood. The CDR3 loop is CAWSLGRNTIYF. In DNA, the CDR3 is TGTGCCTGGAGCCTTGGCAGAAACACCATATATTTT.